The present TCR beta chain was sequenced within a study of blood T cell repertoires in COVID-19. Study in general: Italy, Spain and the United States were the sources of the convalescent and acute COVID-19 samples. PBMCs, B-cell-depleted T cells, or T cells were the source of the cDNA or gDNA that made up the material.

This CDR3 contains 16 residues. V was trimmed by 5 bases and J by 3 bases, leaving 20 bases between them. CDR1 is SGHTA and CDR2 is FQGNSA in the germline V gene. Per the study methods: Using reference gene primer amplification, nucleated cell counts were estimated. The repertoire was sequenced with immunoSEQ multiplex PCR; TCRdb's copy has only in-frame clones and lacks some. V, J and clone size reflect that table, while D and trimming were determined from the DNA. The table includes about 220,000 clones, around 80% detected once. This sequence joins TRBV7-2 and TRBJ2-7, with D hard to call. What was sequenced was peripheral blood. The sequence was obtained from an older woman with acute or convalescent COVID-19. This chain's CDR3 is CASSLQPSHAGYEQYF. In DNA form, the CDR3 reads TGTGCCAGCAGCCTCCAGCCTTCACATGCAGGCTACGAGCAGTACTTC.